The 15 T cell receptor beta chains given below trace back to one sample, sequenced in a study of blood T cell repertoires in COVID-19. Generated by immunoSEQ multiplex PCR, the TCRdb table keeps only in-frame clones and is missing some. The table lists more than 95,000 clones, roughly four fifths of them singletons. What was sequenced was peripheral blood. The receptors were gathered from a man aged 55 to 70 with acute or convalescent COVID-19.

The V call is TRBV6-6, the J call TRBJ1-2, with D possibly being TRBD1 (5 bases). Germline-derived CDR1 and CDR2 are MNHNY and SVGAGI (reference sequence). Trimming stripped 6 bases from V and 7 bases from J, with 18 bases between. The CDR3 runs 14 residues. CDR3 coding DNA: TGTGCCAGCAGCGAGGGGAGAGGCGGGGGTGGCTACACCTTC. This codes for CASSEGRGGGGYTF.

The chain couples TRBV7-3 to TRBJ2-7; possible D gene TRBD1, 6 bases. Trimming left V 5 bases short and J 1 base short, with 15 bases between. Germline V gene data show CDR1 as SGHTA and CDR2 as FQGTGA. CDR3 size: 15 residues. CDR3 nucleotides: TGTGCCAGCAGCCAGGACAGCACCGAATCCTACGAGCAGTACTTC. Its protein is CASSQDSTESYEQYF.

The CDR3 DNA is TGTGCCAGCAGCGTCGGACACAACTATAATTCACCCCTCCACTTT. Residues: CASSVGHNYNSPLHF. The rearrangement uses TRBV9 and TRBJ1-6; TRBD1 is a possible D gene (5 bases). Germline CDR1 and CDR2: SGDLS and YYNGEE. This CDR3 region has 15 residues. V was trimmed by 2 bases and J by 3 bases, leaving 9 bases between them.

This chain links TRBV7-3 with TRBJ2-2, with 12 positions matching TRBD2. Germline V gene sequence: CDR1 SGHTA, CDR2 FQGTGA. The ends lost 5 bases at V and 7 bases at J; junction bases unmatched: 2. This CDR3 comprises 14 residues. CDR3 sequence reads: CASSEGLAGGELFF. The CDR3, as DNA: TGTGCCAGCAGCGAGGGACTAGCGGGCGGGGAGCTGTTTTTT.

The chain employs TRBV10-2 and TRBJ1-1; tentatively, D is TRBD1 (5 bases). Germline CDR1 WSHSY, CDR2 SAAADI. V lost 1 base and J lost 3, with 9 bases in between. This CDR3 has 14 residues. The CDR3 nucleotides are TGCGCCAGCAGTGAGTATCTAGGGGACACTGAAGCTTTCTTT. This gives the protein CASSEYLGDTEAFF.

The rearrangement links TRBV7-3 to TRBJ2-3, with 10 bases that match TRBD2. This CDR3 is 16 amino acids long. Germline V CDR1 and CDR2: SGHTA, FQGTGA. With 2 bases clipped from V and 6 bases from J, the junction kept 8 bases outside the gene matches. This CDR3 is CASSLQRGGLGDTQYF. DNA for the CDR3: TGTGCCAGCAGCTTACAGCGGGGGGGCCTGGGTGATACGCAGTATTTT.

V gene TRBV7-2 combines with J gene TRBJ2-7, with 15 bases aligning to TRBD2. V shed 4 bases, J shed 4 bases, and the junction held 8 bases outside the gene matches. In germline, CDR1 is SGHTA, CDR2 FQGNSA. The CDR3 totals 17 residues. This chain's CDR3 is CASSSGLAGGSGYEQYF. The CDR3 DNA is TGTGCCAGCAGCTCGGGACTAGCGGGGGGCTCGGGGTACGAGCAGTACTTC.

The chain employs TRBV7-9 and TRBJ2-1; 9 nucleotides agree with TRBD2. Losses at the gene ends were 5 bases for V and 7 bases for J; bases not matched to a gene: 12. This CDR3 region has 16 residues. Germline CDR1 is SEHNR and CDR2 is FQNEAQ (reference sequence). The CDR3 reads CASSPSGGGAGNEQFF. DNA of the CDR3: TGTGCCAGCAGCCCCAGTGGCGGGGGGGCCGGGAATGAGCAGTTCTTC.

This sequence joins TRBV2 and TRBJ1-5, with D hard to call. Germline CDR1 SNHLY, CDR2 FYNNEI. The CDR3 loop spans 15 amino acids. V was shortened by 6 bases and J by 3 bases, with 15 bases between the two germline ends. The DNA for the CDR3 is TGTGCCAGCAGCGATCATCCGGGGTTCAATCAGCCCCAGCATTTT. Its protein product is CASSDHPGFNQPQHF. The variable domain in full, completed from reference TRBV2 and TRBJ1-5, reads EPEVTQTPSHQVTQMGQEVILRCVPISNHLYFYWYRQILGQKVEFLVSFYNNEISEKSEIFDDQFSVERPDGSNFTLKIRSTKLEDSAMYFCASSDHPGFNQPQHFGDGTRLSIL.

This clone was detected many times. The chain recombines TRBV6-2 or TRBV6-3 with TRBJ2-5, with 8 bases lining up with TRBD1. V was pared by 6 bases and J by 5 bases, with 8 bases of the junction left unmatched. This CDR3 spans 14 amino acids. Germline lookup yields CDR1 MNHEY and CDR2 SVGEGT. CDR3 protein: CASSRIRGPETQYF. CDR3 in DNA: TGTGCCAGCAGCCGGATCAGGGGGCCGGAGACCCAGTACTTC.

This CDR3 reads CASRERDRTGELFF. The CDR3 DNA follows: TGTGCCAGCAGGGAGCGGGACCGTACCGGGGAGCTGTTTTTT. The chain combines TRBV7-8 with TRBJ2-2; 7 positions agree with TRBD2. The V segment lost 6 bases and the J segment 5 bases; nucleotides outside the gene matches: 6. The CDR3 is 14 amino acids. CDR1 is SGHVS, CDR2 FQNEAQ, per germline.

This chain uses TRBV5-6 with TRBJ2-1; D ambiguous. Deletions cut 0 bases from V and 0 bases from J, with 10 bases between. The CDR3 is 16 amino acids. The germline V gene encodes CDR1 SGHDT and CDR2 YYEEEE. The CDR3 is CASSLVGANSYNEQFF. The CDR3, as DNA: TGTGCCAGCAGCTTGGTGGGCGCTAACTCCTACAATGAGCAGTTCTTC.

The chain recombines TRBV5-4 with TRBJ1-1; D is possibly TRBD1 (5 bases). CDR3 size: 15 residues. The V and J ends lost 4 bases and 0 bases respectively, with 13 bases between them. The germline V gene has CDR1 SGHNT and CDR2 YYREEE (reference sequence). The CDR3 nucleotides are TGTGCCAGCAGCCGCGGGGGGGATATGAACACTGAAGCTTTCTTT. Translation gives CASSRGGDMNTEAFF.

The chain combines TRBV29-1 with TRBJ1-4, with TRBD1 as a possible D gene (5 bases). The CDR3 has 16 residues. Germline loops: CDR1 SQVTM, CDR2 ANQGSEA. V lost 4 bases and J 3 bases, leaving 18 bases between the germline ends. The CDR3 DNA sequence: TGCAGCGTTGCGGGGGGATGGCGCGCGGCTAATGAAAAACTGTTTTTT. Translated: CSVAGGWRAANEKLFF.

The table lists this clone with a count of one. The chain has TRBV4-1 and TRBJ2-5; TRBD2 aligns across 14 bases. CDR1 is MGHRA and CDR2 is YSYEKL in the germline V gene. The CDR3 has 16 residues. Trimming cost V 3 bases and J 5 bases; bases outside gene matches: 5. CDR3 region: CASSQGTSGSYETQYF. DNA of the CDR3: TGCGCCAGCAGCCAGGGGACTAGCGGGAGTTATGAGACCCAGTACTTC.